These 21 T cell receptor beta chains were sequenced from one sample in a study of OX40 agonist ivuxolimab in advanced cancers. Profiling relied on immunoSEQ multiplex PCR, and the TCRdb table lists in-frame clones only, not all of them. Of around 100,000 clones in the sample, around 93% were seen once. The source was CD4+ or CD8+ T cells sorted from blood, collected in a trial of the OX40 agonist ivuxolimab. Receptor source: an adult with an advanced solid tumor such as melanoma, head and neck, liver or kidney cancer.

V gene TRBV10-3 combines with J gene TRBJ2-5, with a weak D call TRBD1 (5 bases). V shed 4 bases and J shed 4 bases, with 10 bases lying between them. Germline V gives CDR1 ENHRY, CDR2 SYGVKD. This CDR3 is 13 amino acids long. The CDR3 nucleotides read TGTGCCATCAGTGGAACAGGTGGAGAGACCCAGTACTTC. Residues: CAISGTGGETQYF.

The chain recombines TRBV5-6 with TRBJ1-6; D not certain. V was shortened by 1 base and J by 4 bases, with 12 bases between the two germline ends. The CDR3 has 16 residues. Germline lookup yields CDR1 SGHDT and CDR2 YYEEEE. CDR3 sequence reads: CASSLTSGNYNSPLHF. For the CDR3, the DNA is TGTGCCAGCAGCTTGACATCAGGCAATTATAATTCACCCCTCCACTTT.

This rearrangement joins TRBV5-1 to TRBJ2-1; tentative D call: TRBD1 (5 bases). Germline loops: CDR1 SGHRS, CDR2 YFSETQ. V was cut by 0 bases and J by 4 bases, with 8 bases left in between. The CDR3 is 14 amino acids. The CDR3 loop is CASSLADIYNEQFF. Here the CDR3 DNA reads TGCGCCAGCAGCTTGGCGGACATTTACAATGAGCAGTTCTTC.

The chain couples TRBV5-1 to TRBJ1-1, with 7 nucleotides matching TRBD1. The V gene's germline CDR1 is SGHRS and CDR2 YFSETQ. This CDR3 is built from 16 residues. Trimming cost V 2 bases and J 4 bases; bases outside gene matches: 11. The CDR3 is CASSFGSGQVTTEAFF. In DNA, the CDR3 is TGCGCCAGCAGCTTTGGATCCGGACAGGTGACCACTGAAGCTTTCTTT.

The CDR3: CASAKGLAANDEQFF. The CDR3 region has the DNA TGCGCCAGCGCCAAAGGGCTAGCGGCAAACGATGAGCAGTTCTTC. J is TRBJ2-1 and V is TRBV5-1, with TRBD2 matching over 7 bases. Germline loops: CDR1 SGHRS, CDR2 YFSETQ. This CDR3 is built from 15 residues. The V segment lost 7 bases and the J segment 8 bases; nucleotides outside the gene matches: 15.

The chain carries TRBV11-3 and TRBJ1-1; a weak D match, TRBD1 (5 bases). The CDR3 contains 13 residues. Germline lookup yields CDR1 SGHNT and CDR2 YENEEA. V lost 2 bases to trimming and J lost 4 bases, with 8 bases between them. DNA of the CDR3: TGTGCCAGCAGCTTATATCAGGGCACTGAAGCTTTCTTT. It is translated as CASSLYQGTEAFF.

The chain links TRBV7-2 to TRBJ2-2; perhaps TRBD2 as D (6 bases). The V end lost 1 base, the J end lost 4 bases, and 16 bases lay between the germline ends. The CDR3 length is 17 residues. The germline V gene has CDR1 SGHTA and CDR2 FQGNSA. CDR3 in amino acids: CASSLGLGLARTGELFF. Here the CDR3 DNA reads TGTGCCAGCAGCTTAGGGTTAGGTCTAGCGCGCACCGGGGAGCTGTTTTTT.

J is TRBJ1-5 and V is TRBV18; a possible D gene is TRBD1 (6 bases). V was pared by 2 bases and J by 5 bases, with 13 bases between. In germline, CDR1 is KGHSH, CDR2 LQKENI. This CDR3 region has 15 residues. The DNA for the CDR3 is TGTGCCAGCTCACCAGAGGACAGTGACGATCAGCCCCAGCATTTT. As protein: CASSPEDSDDQPQHF.

V and J are TRBV5-4 and TRBJ2-1; 11 bases align to TRBD2. The CDR3 runs 15 residues. Trimming took 2 bases from V and 6 from J; bases not matched to a gene: 4. The germline CDR1 and CDR2 sequences are SGHNT and YYREEE (reference sequence). Here the CDR3 reads CASSLFSGRANEQFF. CDR3 DNA: TGTGCCAGCAGCTTATTTAGCGGGAGGGCCAATGAGCAGTTCTTC.

The CDR3 protein is CASSHLIGQGGMQYF. CDR3 bases: TGTGCCAGCAGCCATTTAATCGGACAGGGGGGGATGCAGTACTTC. The chain links TRBV7-2 to TRBJ2-7; 10 bases match TRBD1. This CDR3 has 15 residues. Germline assignment: CDR1 SGHTA and CDR2 FQGNSA. Unmatched junction bases numbered 13, after V lost 5 bases and J lost 9 bases.

This chain links TRBV30 with TRBJ2-1, with TRBD2 identical over 9 bases. In germline, CDR1 is GTSNPN, CDR2 SVGIG (reference sequence). The CDR3 length is 15 residues. The ends lost 1 base at V and 7 bases at J; junction bases unmatched: 8. CDR3 sequence: CAWSAGTSKWNEQFF. The CDR3 DNA reads TGTGCCTGGAGTGCCGGGACTAGCAAATGGAATGAGCAGTTCTTC.

The chain joins TRBV6-5 to TRBJ2-1, with a possible D match to TRBD2 (5 bases). The CDR3 runs 14 residues. Germline values: CDR1 MNHEY, CDR2 SVGAGI. V was pared by 6 bases and J by 0 bases, with 9 bases between. The CDR3 here is CASSNGNSYNEQFF. CDR3 sequence (DNA): TGTGCCAGCAGCAACGGGAACTCCTACAATGAGCAGTTCTTC.

The chain links TRBV30 to TRBJ1-2; D unclear. Deletions cut 8 bases from V and 6 bases from J, with 16 bases between. The CDR3 is made up of 12 amino acids. Germline V lookup: CDR1 GTSNPN, CDR2 SVGIG (reference sequence). The DNA for the CDR3 is TGTGCCGAAGGGAGGGCGGAGGATGGCTACACCTTC. Protein sequence: CAEGRAEDGYTF.

The rearrangement uses TRBV19 and TRBJ1-3; D is uncertain. Trimming took off 6 bases at V and 0 bases at J, with 15 bases between the two ends. Germline CDR1 reads LNHDA; CDR2 reads SQIVND (reference sequence). This CDR3 contains 16 residues. The CDR3 here is CASSRNMGFSGNTIYF. The CDR3 DNA is TGTGCCAGTAGCCGTAACATGGGCTTCTCTGGAAACACCATATATTTT.

This clone has just one count. The rearrangement uses TRBV7-6 and TRBJ1-4; tentatively, D is TRBD1 (6 bases). CDR3 size: 13 residues. The germline V and J ends were trimmed by 5 bases and 5 bases, with 9 bases remaining between them. Germline CDR1 SGHVS, CDR2 FNYEAQ. CDR3 in DNA: TGTGCCAGCAGCCGGGGGGCGAATGAAAAACTGTTTTTT. Its protein is CASSRGANEKLFF.

The sample holds one count of this clone. The chain joins TRBV5-6 to TRBJ2-7; TRBD1 might be the D (6 bases). Trimming shortened V by 4 bases and J by 4 bases, and 12 bases separated the two germline ends. Germline CDR1 SGHDT, CDR2 YYEEEE. The CDR3 totals 13 residues. The CDR3 bases are TGTGCCAGCAGCCTAGGGACACGGTACGAGCAGTACTTC. Its protein is CASSLGTRYEQYF.

J is TRBJ2-7 and V is TRBV6-5; D call uncertain. V was cut by 6 bases and J by 6 bases, with 9 bases left in between. Germline V lookup: CDR1 MNHEY, CDR2 SVGAGI. The CDR3 is 11 amino acids. Here the CDR3 reads CASRGNSEQYF. CDR3 sequence (DNA): TGTGCCAGCAGGGGGAACAGCGAGCAGTACTTC.

CDR3 loop: CASNPGLQETQYF. In DNA, the CDR3 is TGCGCCAGCAACCCGGGACTCCAAGAGACCCAGTACTTC. The gene calls are TRBV5-1 and TRBJ2-5; a weak D match, TRBD2 (6 bases). The germline V gene has CDR1 SGHRS and CDR2 YFSETQ. The CDR3 has 13 amino acids. The ends were cut back, 6 bases at V and 1 base at J, with 10 bases in the middle.

J is TRBJ2-7 and V is TRBV14; 13 nucleotides agree with TRBD2. CDR1 and CDR2 (germline): SGHDN, FVKESK. The V gene end was trimmed by 5 bases and the J gene end by 3 bases; junction bases not matched to a gene: 4. The CDR3 consists of 15 residues. The CDR3 coding sequence is TGTGCCAGCAGCTGGACTAGCGGGGGCCGCTACGAGCAGTACTTC. It translates to CASSWTSGGRYEQYF. The full variable domain, completed using reference TRBV14 and TRBJ2-7, is EAGVTQFPSHSVIEKGQTVTLRCDPISGHDNLYWYRRVMGKEIKFLLHFVKESKQDESGMPNNRFLAERTGGTYSTLKVQPAELEDSGVYFCASSWTSGGRYEQYFGPGTRLTVT.

V and J are TRBV9 and TRBJ2-2, with D perhaps matching TRBD1 or TRBD2 (5 bases each). The CDR3 covers 14 residues. CDR1 SGDLS and CDR2 YYNGEE come from the germline V gene. Trimming cost V 4 bases and J 5 bases, with 12 bases left between them. The DNA of the CDR3 is TGTGCCAGCAGCCGACCTGGGGGTACCGGGGAGCTGTTTTTT. Protein product: CASSRPGGTGELFF.

The V call is TRBV7-2, the J call TRBJ2-3, with 8 bases aligning to TRBD2. Losses at the gene ends were 2 bases for V and 4 bases for J; bases not matched to a gene: 11. CDR1 SGHTA and CDR2 FQGNSA come from the germline V gene. The CDR3 has 17 residues. DNA for the CDR3: TGTGCCAGCAGCTTACCTCGACTAGCGCACTTTCCAGATACGCAGTATTTT. This sequence encodes CASSLPRLAHFPDTQYF.